This record covers a single TCR beta chain. No antigen is known for it. The input lacks base qualities; no much larger clone sits a single base away. The sample originates from a study of blood T cell repertoires in COVID-19 (dated by TCRdb to the early 2020s). General notes on the study: The collaborator samples originated in the United States, Italy and Spain and spanned the acute and convalescent phases of COVID-19. Subjects who had been exposed to COVID-19, were actively infected with it, or had recovered from it provided the deeply sampled blood TCRbeta repertoires that made up the dataset. The repertoires were released in a freely available public database intended as a resource for research on the immune response to SARS-CoV-2. Samples were obtained from the ongoing ImmuneRACE study (first 160 participants) and from 1,000 to 1,500 subjects provided by 6 global collaborators. The sample metadata nearly always contained a de-identified subject ID, COVID-19 status, age in years and sex. Where available, HLA class I and class II types were taken from metadata supplied by the sample provider and were not determined by assay-based typing. The material from the prospective study consisted of cDNA or gDNA derived from T cells, B-cell-depleted T cells, or PBMCs.

Study-level results and caveats: Clinical and demographic metadata were provided uncurated, with the amount varying by source and participant.

CDR1 LNHDA and CDR2 SQIVND were looked up in the germline V gene (reference sequence). The CDR3 starts with the cysteine, ends with the phenylalanine, and has 15 residues. Solely the CDR3 DNA is kept, with 45 bases framed from the first base. At the junction V is shortened by 3 bases and J by 0 bases, with 11 bases in between. TCRbeta CDR3 regions were amplified from genomic DNA using the immunoSEQ Assay, a bias-controlled multiplex PCR. As for how the authors treated the data: The number of nucleated cells in each sample was estimated by amplification of reference gene primers within the assay. To quantify the absolute abundance of each unique TCRbeta CDR3 rearrangement, sequence reads were collapsed and filtered. For each sample, productive Simpson clonality was calculated as the square root of Simpson's diversity index over productive rearrangements. The table was pulled from immuneACCESS by TCRdb, which kept in-frame rearrangements only. Such tables lose some clones; where checked, under half of the loss comes from unresolved V genes, and the rest has no known cause. The V and J calls and clone size are taken from that table; D and trimming were inferred from the DNA. This sample gives approximately 300,000 clones in total; approximately 85% of them show up just once. Of the sample, approximately 4.2% is held by the ten largest clones.

In the prospective study, participants were about 18 to 95 years old, resided in about two dozen geographic areas of the United States, and were enrolled through a virtual design. Cohort assignment in the prospective study relied on participant-reported clinical history from a screening survey and a study questionnaire. Recovered participants in ImmuneRACE Cohort 3 were defined by two consecutive negative NP/OP PCR tests, clearance by a healthcare professional, or resolution of symptoms. In the prospective study, whole blood, serum and a nasopharyngeal or oropharyngeal swab were collected from each participant by mobile phlebotomists. Participants in the prospective study had the option to provide additional blood draws and questionnaires over a 2-month period. Prospective study blood samples were shipped either frozen or at room temperature before DNA extraction.

This clonotype originated in a woman in her twenties or thirties who had recovered from COVID-19. Sequenced sample: PBMCs or T cells enriched from blood (not recorded which). The chain is made from TRBV19 and TRBJ1-2; confidence is insufficient to name the D gene. The CDR3 in this case is CASSMDGGPNYGYTF. The DNA is TGTGCCAGTAGTATGGATGGCGGCCCTAACTATGGCTACACCTTC. The reference TRBV19 and TRBJ1-2 proteins fill in what lies around the CDR3, so the full variable domain reads DGGITQSPKYLFRKEGQNVTLSCEQNLNHDAMYWYRQDPGQGLRLIYYSQIVNDFQKGDIAEGYSVSREKKESFPLTVTSAQKNPTAFYLCASSMDGGPNYGYTFGSGTRLTVV.